This is a list of T cell receptor beta chains from one sample in a study of shared clonotypes between healthy human individuals. This table comes from immunoSEQ multiplex PCR, and its TCRdb copy is limited to in-frame clones, with some not included. The sample lists about 490,000 clones; over 60% were seen once. The sequencing input was PBMCs. These receptors originate from a woman aged 35 to 49 in good health. Some clones in this sample may be carry-over from other donors' samples. Each CDR3 is given with its conserved first and last residue. The D gene is left open where the match is weak.

>TRBJ1-5|TRBV28|NA
TGTGCCAGCAGTTTGCCGACGGTGGGGCGTCAGCCCCAGCATTTT
CASSLPTVGRQPQHF
>TRBJ2-2|TRBV28|TRBD2
TGTGCCAGCAGATACCCATCTAGCGGGGTAAACACCGGGGAGCTGTTTTTT
CASRYPSSGVNTGELFF
>TRBJ2-1|TRBV10-3|TRBD2
TGTGCCATCAGTTATAGGACTAGCGGGAGTTTGGCGAAGTCCTACAATGAGCAGTTCTTC
CAISYRTSGSLAKSYNEQFF
>TRBJ1-2|TRBV18|NA
TGTGCCAGCTCACCGGGGAGAACCCCCTATGGCTACACCTTC
CASSPGRTPYGYTF
>TRBJ2-2|TRBV10-3|TRBD2
TGTGCCATCAGTGGAGGGGTTAGCGGGAGGCTACCGAACACCGGGGAGCTGTTTTTT
CAISGGVSGRLPNTGELFF
>TRBJ1-5|TRBV30|NA
TGTGCCTGGAGTCCCTCATTGGGGCCCCAGCATTTT
CAWSPSLGPQHF
>TRBJ2-7|TRBV6-5|TRBD1
TGTGCCAGCAGTTGGGACAGGTTCTCCTACGAGCAGTACTTC
CASSWDRFSYEQYF
>TRBJ2-2|TRBV5-4|NA
TGTGCCAGCACCTTAAGCCCCGGGGCGAGGGGAGGCGGGGAGCTGTTTTTT
CASTLSPGARGGGELFF
>TRBJ2-1|TRBV5-6|TRBD2
TGTGCCAGCAGCTTGCCATGGGGGGGTGAGCAGTTCTTC
CASSLPWGGEQFF
>TRBJ2-7|TRBV6-1|TRBD1
TGTGCCAGCAGTGAACGACTCCCGGGACAGGGGTACGAGCAGTACTTC
CASSERLPGQGYEQYF